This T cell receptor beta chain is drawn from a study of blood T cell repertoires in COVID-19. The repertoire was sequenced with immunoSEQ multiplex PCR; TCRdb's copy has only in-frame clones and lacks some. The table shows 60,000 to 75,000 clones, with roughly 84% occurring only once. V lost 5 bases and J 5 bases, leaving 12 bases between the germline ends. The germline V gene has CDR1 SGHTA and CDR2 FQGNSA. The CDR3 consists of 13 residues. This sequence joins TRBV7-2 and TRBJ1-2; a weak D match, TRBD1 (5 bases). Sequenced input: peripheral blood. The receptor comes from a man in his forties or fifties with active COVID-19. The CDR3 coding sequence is TGTGCCAGCAGCCTCGGGGGTCCGTATGGCTACACCTTC. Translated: CASSLGGPYGYTF.